The following is a T cell receptor beta chain sequence with its context. Its antigen remains unknown. This entry is derived from a study of T cell responses to AZD1222 COVID-19 vaccine. Study-level background: Second doses at about 4 or about 12 weeks were pooled. Whole-study results and caveats: Most donors were white British, females outnumbered males, and clonal diversity was possibly underestimated. Rises in breadth and depth of Spike-specific TCRs came after two AZD1222 doses.

The method was immunoSEQ multiplex PCR; TCRdb's version includes in-frame clones alone and lacks a portion of them. There are 84,000 or so clones in the sample; around nine tenths occur only once, and about 1.4% lies in the top ten. CDR3 length: 16 amino acids. The germline V gene encodes CDR1 MNHEY and CDR2 SMNVEV (reference sequence). V gave up 0 bases and J gave up 5 bases; unmatched junction bases: 6. This sequence originates from an adult in good health. The material sequenced was peripheral blood, taken on day 0 of AZD1222 vaccination. The chain joins TRBV27 to TRBJ2-1; 8 bases are shared with TRBD1. The CDR3 DNA reads as TGTGCCAGCAGTTTATCCCAGGGGGCGCGGGACAATGAGCAGTTCTTC. The encoded protein is CASSLSQGARDNEQFF.